Below, one T cell receptor beta chain is given with its context. This CDR3 region has 16 residues. CDR1 MDHEN and CDR2 SYDVKM come from the germline V gene. The germline V and J ends were trimmed by 2 bases and 0 bases, with 14 bases remaining between them. The assay was immunoSEQ multiplex PCR, and TCRdb's table has in-frame clones only and misses some. The data hold 20,000 to 25,000 clones, with about 79% observed a single time. The data derive from a study of OX40 agonist ivuxolimab in advanced cancers. Sequencing used CD4+ or CD8+ T cells sorted from blood, obtained in a trial of the OX40 agonist ivuxolimab. This sequence originates from an adult with an advanced solid tumor such as melanoma, head and neck, liver or kidney cancer. The chain is built from TRBV28 and TRBJ2-7; a possible D gene is TRBD2 (5 bases). The CDR3 nucleotides read TGTGCCAGCAGTTTACGGGCAGGACTGTCCTCCTACGAGCAGTACTTC. Protein: CASSLRAGLSSYEQYF.